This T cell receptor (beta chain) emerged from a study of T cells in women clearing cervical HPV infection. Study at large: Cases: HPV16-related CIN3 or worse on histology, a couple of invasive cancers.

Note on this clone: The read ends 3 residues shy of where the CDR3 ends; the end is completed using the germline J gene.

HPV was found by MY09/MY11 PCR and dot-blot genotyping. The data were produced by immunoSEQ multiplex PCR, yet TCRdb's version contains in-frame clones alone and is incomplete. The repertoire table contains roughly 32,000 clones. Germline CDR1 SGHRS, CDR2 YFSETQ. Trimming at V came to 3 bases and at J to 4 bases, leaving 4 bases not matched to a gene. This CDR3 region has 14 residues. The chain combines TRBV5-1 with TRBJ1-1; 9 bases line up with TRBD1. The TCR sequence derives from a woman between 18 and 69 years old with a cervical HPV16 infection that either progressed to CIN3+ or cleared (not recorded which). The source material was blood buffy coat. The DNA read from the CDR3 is TGCGCCAGCAGCTCGGGACAGGGTGGCACTGAA. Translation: CASSSGQGGTE. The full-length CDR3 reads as CASSSGQGGTEAFF.